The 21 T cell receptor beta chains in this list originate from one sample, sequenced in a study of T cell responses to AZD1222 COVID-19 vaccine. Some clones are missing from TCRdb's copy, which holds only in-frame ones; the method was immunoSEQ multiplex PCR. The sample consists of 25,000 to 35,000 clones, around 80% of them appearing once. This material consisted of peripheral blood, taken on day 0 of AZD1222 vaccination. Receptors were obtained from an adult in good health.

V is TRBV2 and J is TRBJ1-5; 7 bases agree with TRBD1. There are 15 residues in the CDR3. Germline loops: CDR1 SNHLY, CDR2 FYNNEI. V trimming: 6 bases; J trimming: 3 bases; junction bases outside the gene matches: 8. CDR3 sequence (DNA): TGTGCCAGCAGGCCGGGACAGACCAACAATCAGCCCCAGCATTTT. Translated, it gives CASRPGQTNNQPQHF.

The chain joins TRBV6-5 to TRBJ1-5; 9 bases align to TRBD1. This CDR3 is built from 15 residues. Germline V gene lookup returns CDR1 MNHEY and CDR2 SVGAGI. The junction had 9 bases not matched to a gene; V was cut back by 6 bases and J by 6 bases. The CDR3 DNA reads TGTGCCAGCAGCCCGGACAGGGGCCCGGGTCAGCCCCAGCATTTT. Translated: CASSPDRGPGQPQHF.

CDR3 sequence: CSASLLAEQFF. CDR3 DNA sequence: TGCAGTGCTAGCCTACTAGCAGAGCAGTTCTTC. The chain links TRBV20-1 to TRBJ2-1, with a weak D call TRBD2 (6 bases). Germline values: CDR1 DFQATT, CDR2 SNEGSKA (reference sequence). The germline V and J ends were trimmed by 3 bases and 10 bases, with 10 bases remaining between them. The CDR3 spans 11 residues.

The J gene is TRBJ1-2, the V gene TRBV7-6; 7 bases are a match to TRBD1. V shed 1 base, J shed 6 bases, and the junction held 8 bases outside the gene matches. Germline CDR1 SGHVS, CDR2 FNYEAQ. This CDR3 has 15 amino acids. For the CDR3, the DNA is TGTGCCAGCAGCTTAGGGGGGGACAGCCGGAATGGCTACACCTTC. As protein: CASSLGGDSRNGYTF.

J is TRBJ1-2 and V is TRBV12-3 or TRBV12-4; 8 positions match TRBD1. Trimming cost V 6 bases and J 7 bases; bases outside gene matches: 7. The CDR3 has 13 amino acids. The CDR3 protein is CASRFQGASGYTF. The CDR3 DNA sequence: TGTGCCAGCAGGTTTCAGGGGGCGAGTGGCTACACCTTC.

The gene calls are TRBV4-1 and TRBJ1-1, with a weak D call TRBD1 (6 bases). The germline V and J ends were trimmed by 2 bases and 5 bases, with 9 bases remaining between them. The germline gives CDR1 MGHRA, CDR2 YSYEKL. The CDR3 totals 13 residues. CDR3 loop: CASSQQRGTEAFF. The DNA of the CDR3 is TGCGCCAGCAGCCAACAAAGGGGGACTGAAGCTTTCTTT.

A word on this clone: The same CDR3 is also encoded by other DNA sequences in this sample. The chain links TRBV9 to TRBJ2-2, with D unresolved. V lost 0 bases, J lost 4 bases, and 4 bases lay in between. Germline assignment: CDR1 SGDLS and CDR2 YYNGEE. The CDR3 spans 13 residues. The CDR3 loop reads CASSVVSTGELFF. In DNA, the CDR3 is TGTGCCAGCAGCGTAGTGAGCACCGGGGAGCTGTTTTTT.

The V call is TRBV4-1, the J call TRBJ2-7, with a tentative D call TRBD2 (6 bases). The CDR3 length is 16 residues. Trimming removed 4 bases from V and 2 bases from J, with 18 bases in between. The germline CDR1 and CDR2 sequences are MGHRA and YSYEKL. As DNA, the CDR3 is TGCGCCAGCAGCCGCGGATGGGGGGACTCCACCTACGAGCAGTACTTC. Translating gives CASSRGWGDSTYEQYF.

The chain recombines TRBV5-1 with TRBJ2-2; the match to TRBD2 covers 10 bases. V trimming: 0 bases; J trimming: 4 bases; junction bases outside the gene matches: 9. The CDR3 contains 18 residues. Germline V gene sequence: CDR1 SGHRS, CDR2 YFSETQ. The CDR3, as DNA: TGCGCCAGCAGCTTGGCTCAGCGGGGGGGCCGTGGCACCGGGGAGCTGTTTTTT. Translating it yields CASSLAQRGGRGTGELFF.

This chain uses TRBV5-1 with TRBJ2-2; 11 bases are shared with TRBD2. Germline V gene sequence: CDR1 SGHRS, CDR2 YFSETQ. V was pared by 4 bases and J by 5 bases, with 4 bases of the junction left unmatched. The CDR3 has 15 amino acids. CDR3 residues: CASSDRTSGTGELFF. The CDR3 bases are TGCGCCAGCAGCGACAGGACTAGCGGGACCGGGGAGCTGTTTTTT.

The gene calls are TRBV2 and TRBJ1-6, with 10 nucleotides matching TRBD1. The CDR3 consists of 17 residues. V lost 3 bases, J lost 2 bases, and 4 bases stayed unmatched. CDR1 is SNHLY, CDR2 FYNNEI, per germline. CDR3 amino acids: CASSDYGTGAYNSPLHF. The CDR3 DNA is TGTGCCAGCAGTGACTATGGGACAGGGGCCTATAATTCACCCCTCCACTTT.

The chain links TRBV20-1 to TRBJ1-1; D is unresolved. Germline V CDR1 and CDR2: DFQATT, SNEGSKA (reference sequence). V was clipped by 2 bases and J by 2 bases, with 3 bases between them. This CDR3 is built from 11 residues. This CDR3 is CSARPNTEAFF. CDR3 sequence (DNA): TGCAGTGCTAGACCTAACACTGAAGCTTTCTTT.

The CDR3 sequence: CASSHLSTDRDTQYF. For the CDR3, the DNA is TGCGCCAGCAGCCACCTATCGACAGACCGAGATACGCAGTATTTT. The rearrangement uses TRBV4-1 and TRBJ2-3; tentatively, D is TRBD1 (5 bases). The CDR3 consists of 15 residues. V was trimmed by 3 bases and J by 5 bases, leaving 15 bases between them. Per germline, CDR1 MGHRA and CDR2 YSYEKL.

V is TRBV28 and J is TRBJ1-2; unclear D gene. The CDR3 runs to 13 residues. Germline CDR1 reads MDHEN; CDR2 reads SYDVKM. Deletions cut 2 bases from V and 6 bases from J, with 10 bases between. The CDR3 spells CASSLIVRDGYTF. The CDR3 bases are TGTGCCAGCAGTTTAATAGTTAGGGATGGCTACACCTTC.

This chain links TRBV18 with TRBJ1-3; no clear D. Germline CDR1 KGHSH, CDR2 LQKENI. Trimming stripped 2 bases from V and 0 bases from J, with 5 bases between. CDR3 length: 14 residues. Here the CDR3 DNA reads TGTGCCAGCTCACCATCAGACTCTGGAAACACCATATATTTT. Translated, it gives CASSPSDSGNTIYF.

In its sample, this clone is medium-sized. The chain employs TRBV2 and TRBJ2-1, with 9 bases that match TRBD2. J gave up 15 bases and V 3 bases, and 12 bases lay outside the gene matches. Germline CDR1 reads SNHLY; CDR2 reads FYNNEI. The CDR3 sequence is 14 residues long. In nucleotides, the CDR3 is TGTGCCAGCAGTGAGGAAGCGGGGGGTCCCGCAGGGTTCTTC. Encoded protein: CASSEEAGGPAGFF. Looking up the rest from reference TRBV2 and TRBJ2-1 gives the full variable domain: EPEVTQTPSHQVTQMGQEVILRCVPISNHLYFYWYRQILGQKVEFLVSFYNNEISEKSEIFDDQFSVERPDGSNFTLKIRSTKLEDSAMYFCASSEEAGGPAGFFGPGTRLTVL.

The CDR3 sequence: CASSDTMRGRLEAFF. The DNA for the CDR3 is TGTGCCAGCAGCGACACGATGAGGGGGCGCCTAGAAGCTTTCTTT. The gene calls are TRBV27 and TRBJ1-1, with 7 positions matching TRBD1. The germline CDR1 and CDR2 sequences are MNHEY and SMNVEV (reference sequence). The CDR3 sequence is 15 residues long. Unmatched junction bases numbered 15, after V lost 6 bases and J lost 8 bases.

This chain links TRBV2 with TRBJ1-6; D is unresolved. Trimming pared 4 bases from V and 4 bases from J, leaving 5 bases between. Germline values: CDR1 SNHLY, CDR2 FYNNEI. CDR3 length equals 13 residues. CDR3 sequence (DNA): TGTGCCAGCAGTGGGCAGTATAATTCACCCCTCCACTTT. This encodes CASSGQYNSPLHF.

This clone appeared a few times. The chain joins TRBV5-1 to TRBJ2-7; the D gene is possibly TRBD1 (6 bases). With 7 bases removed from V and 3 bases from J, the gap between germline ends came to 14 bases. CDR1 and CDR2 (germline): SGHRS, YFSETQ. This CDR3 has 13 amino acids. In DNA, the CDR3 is TGCGCCAGCTACCGGGAAGGGGGCTACGAGCAGTACTTC. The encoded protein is CASYREGGYEQYF.

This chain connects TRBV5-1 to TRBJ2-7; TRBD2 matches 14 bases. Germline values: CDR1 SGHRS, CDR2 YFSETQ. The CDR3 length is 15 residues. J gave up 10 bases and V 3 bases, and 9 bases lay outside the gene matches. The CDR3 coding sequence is TGCGCCAGCAGCTACGGGACTAGCGGGGGCCGTACTCAGTACTTC. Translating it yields CASSYGTSGGRTQYF.

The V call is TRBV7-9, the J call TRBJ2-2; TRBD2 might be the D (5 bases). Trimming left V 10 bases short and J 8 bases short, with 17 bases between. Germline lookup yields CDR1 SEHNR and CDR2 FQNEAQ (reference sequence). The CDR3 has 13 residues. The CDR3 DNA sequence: TGTGCCACTCAGCACCGGGATAGGGGGGAGCTGTTTTTT. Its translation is CATQHRDRGELFF. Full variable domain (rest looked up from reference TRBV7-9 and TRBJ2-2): DTGVSQNPRHKITKRGQNVTFRCDPISEHNRLYWYRQTLGQGPEFLTYFQNEAQLEKSRLLSDRFSAERPKGSFSTLEIQRTEQGDSAMYLCATQHRDRGELFFGEGSRLTVL.